These T cell receptor beta chains were read from a single sample in a study of long-term antiretroviral therapy in people with HIV. Some clones are missing from TCRdb's copy, which holds only in-frame ones; the method was immunoSEQ multiplex PCR. The sample consists of about 30,000 clones, about 88% of them appearing once. Sequenced here: unsorted PBMCs, sampled roughly 5 years before starting antiretroviral therapy. Source of these receptors: a man in his fifties or sixties with HIV. Both conserved end residues are part of each CDR3. Each record gives: V gene, clone size, J gene, D gene, CDR3 protein, CDR3 DNA. The D gene is left open where the match is weak. Only part of the rows carry a size: once, few, many, or a class if the clone is expanded.

TRBV7-8	once	TRBJ1-4	-	CASSSWSQGNEKLFF	TGTGCCAGCAGCTCGTGGTCCCAGGGTAATGAAAAACTGTTTTTT
TRBV9	-	TRBJ1-4	TRBD1	CASSVFEGATNEKLFF	TGTGCCAGCAGCGTATTCGAGGGGGCGACTAATGAAAAACTGTTTTTT
TRBV4-2	-	TRBJ2-1	TRBD2	CASSQEWLAGFGQFF	TGTGCCAGCAGCCAAGAATGGCTAGCGGGATTTGGGCAGTTCTTC
TRBV5-1	-	TRBJ1-2	TRBD1	CASSSTGIDGYTF	TGCGCCAGCAGCTCGACAGGGATCGATGGCTACACCTTC
TRBV5-1	-	TRBJ1-2	-	CASSLDGPGGYTF	TGCGCCAGCAGCTTGGACGGCCCCGGGGGCTACACCTTC
TRBV11-3	-	TRBJ2-7	-	CASSLVGVSEQYF	TGTGCCAGCAGCTTAGTAGGGGTCAGCGAGCAGTACTTC
TRBV18	-	TRBJ2-3	-	CASSPARVTDTQYF	TGTGCCAGCTCACCGGCCAGGGTGACAGATACGCAGTATTTT
TRBV5-4	-	TRBJ1-4	-	CASSLFGGAQDEKLFF	TGTGCCAGCAGCTTGTTTGGGGGGGCGCAGGACGAAAAACTGTTTTTT
TRBV6-5	few	TRBJ1-2	-	CASSPGSYGYTF	TGTGCCAGCAGTCCGGGCAGCTATGGCTACACCTTC
TRBV4-3	-	TRBJ2-5	TRBD2	CASSLDLAGGQETQYF	TGCGCCAGCAGCCTAGACCTAGCGGGGGGCCAAGAGACCCAGTACTTC
TRBV4-3	-	TRBJ1-4	-	CASSQDRGFNEKLFF	TGCGCCAGCAGCCAAGATCGAGGGTTTAATGAAAAACTGTTTTTT
TRBV5-1	-	TRBJ1-1	-	CASSLPPGALNTEAFF	TGCGCCAGCAGCTTGCCCCCCGGTGCGCTGAACACTGAAGCTTTCTTT
TRBV5-4	once	TRBJ2-3	TRBD2	CASRDGTIGTDTQYF	TGTGCCAGCAGGGACGGGACTATTGGCACAGATACGCAGTATTTT
TRBV27	-	TRBJ2-2	TRBD2	CASSLWREKVGELFF	TGTGCCAGCAGTTTGTGGCGGGAGAAGGTCGGGGAGCTGTTTTTT
TRBV15	-	TRBJ2-7	-	CATSRDLYEQYF	TGTGCCACCAGCAGAGATCTATACGAGCAGTACTTC
TRBV11-1	-	TRBJ2-3	-	CASSLATETDTQYF	TGTGCCAGCAGCTTAGCTACGGAAACAGATACGCAGTATTTT
TRBV18	-	TRBJ1-4	-	CASSPPQEEKLFF	TGTGCCAGCTCACCACCCCAGGAGGAAAAACTGTTTTTT
TRBV5-4	-	TRBJ2-5	-	CASSLEAQETQYF	TGTGCCAGCAGCTTGGAGGCTCAAGAGACCCAGTACTTC
TRBV21-1	once	TRBJ2-5	-	CASSKGKETQYF	TGTGCCAGCAGCAAAGGGAAAGAGACCCAGTACTTC
TRBV7-3	-	TRBJ2-3	-	CASSDTSFPDTQYF	TGTGCCAGCAGCGACACTAGCTTTCCAGATACGCAGTATTTT
TRBV28	-	TRBJ2-7	-	CASGLQGYEQYF	TGTGCCAGCGGTCTACAGGGATACGAGCAGTACTTC
TRBV9	once	TRBJ2-5	-	CASSVRLTESQYF	TGTGCCAGCAGCGTACGACTAACCGAGTCACAGTACTTC
TRBV11-1	-	TRBJ2-7	-	CASSQRGNQYF	TGTGCCAGCAGCCAGAGGGGGAATCAGTACTTC
TRBV2	-	TRBJ2-7	TRBD2	CASSAKSGMTYEQYF	TGTGCCAGCAGCGCAAAAAGCGGGATGACCTACGAGCAGTACTTC
TRBV5-1	-	TRBJ1-4	-	CASMRGEGEKLFF	TGCGCCAGCATGCGGGGGGAGGGAGAAAAACTGTTTTTT
TRBV5-4	few	TRBJ1-3	-	CASSLDSLSGNTIYF	TGTGCCAGCAGCTTGGACAGTCTCTCTGGAAACACCATATATTTT
TRBV9	-	TRBJ2-7	TRBD2	CASSVVAGAKEQYF	TGTGCCAGCAGCGTAGTAGCGGGGGCAAAAGAGCAGTACTTC
TRBV5-1	-	TRBJ1-5	TRBD1	CASSLGGDRDQPQHF	TGCGCCAGCAGCTTGGGGGGGGACAGGGACCAGCCCCAGCATTTT